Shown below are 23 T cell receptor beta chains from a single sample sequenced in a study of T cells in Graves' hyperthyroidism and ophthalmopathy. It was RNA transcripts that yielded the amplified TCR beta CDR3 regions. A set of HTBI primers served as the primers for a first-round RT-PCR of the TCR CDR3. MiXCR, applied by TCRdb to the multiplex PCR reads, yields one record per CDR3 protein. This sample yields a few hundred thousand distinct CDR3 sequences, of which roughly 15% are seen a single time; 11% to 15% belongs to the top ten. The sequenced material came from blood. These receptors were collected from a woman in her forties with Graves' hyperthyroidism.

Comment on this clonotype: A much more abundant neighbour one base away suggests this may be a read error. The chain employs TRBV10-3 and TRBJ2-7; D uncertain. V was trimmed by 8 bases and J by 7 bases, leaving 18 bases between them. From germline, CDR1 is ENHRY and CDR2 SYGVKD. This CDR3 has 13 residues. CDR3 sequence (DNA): TGTGCCATCGGCCTGGATCCTTCATGGGAGCAGTACTTC. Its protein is CAIGLDPSWEQYF.

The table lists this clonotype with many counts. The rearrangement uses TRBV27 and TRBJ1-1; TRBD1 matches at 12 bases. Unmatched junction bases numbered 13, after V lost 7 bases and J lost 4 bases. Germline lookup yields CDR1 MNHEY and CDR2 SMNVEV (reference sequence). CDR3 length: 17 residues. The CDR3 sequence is CASTVSGDRGRITEAFF. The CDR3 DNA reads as TGTGCCAGCACGGTATCCGGGGACAGGGGGCGGATCACTGAAGCTTTCTTT.

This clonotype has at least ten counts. CDR3 protein: CASTIVSQETQYF. The CDR3 DNA sequence: TGTGCCAGCACGATCGTCAGTCAAGAGACCCAGTACTTC. This chain connects TRBV6-1 to TRBJ2-5; D is unclear. In germline, CDR1 is MNHNS, CDR2 SASEGT. The ends were cut back, 7 bases at V and 2 bases at J, with 11 bases in the middle. The CDR3 is made up of 13 amino acids.

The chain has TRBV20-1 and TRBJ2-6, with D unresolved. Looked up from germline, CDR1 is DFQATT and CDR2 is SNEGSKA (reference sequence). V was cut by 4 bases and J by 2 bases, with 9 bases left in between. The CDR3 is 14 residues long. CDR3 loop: CSANPTAGANVLTF. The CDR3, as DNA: TGCAGTGCTAACCCCACTGCTGGGGCCAACGTCCTGACTTTC.

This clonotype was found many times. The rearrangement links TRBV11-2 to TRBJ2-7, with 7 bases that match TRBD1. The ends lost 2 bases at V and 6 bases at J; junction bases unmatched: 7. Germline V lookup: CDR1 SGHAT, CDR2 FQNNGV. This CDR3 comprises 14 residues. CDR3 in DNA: TGTGCCAGCAGCTTAATCTTGACAGGGTCCGAGCAGTACTTC. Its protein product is CASSLILTGSEQYF.

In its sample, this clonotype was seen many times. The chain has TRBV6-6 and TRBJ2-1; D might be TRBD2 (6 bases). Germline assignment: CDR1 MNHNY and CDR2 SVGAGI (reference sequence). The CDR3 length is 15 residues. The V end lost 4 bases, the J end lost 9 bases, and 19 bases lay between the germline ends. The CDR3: CASSLGGGWQGEQFF. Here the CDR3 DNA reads TGTGCCAGCAGTTTGGGGGGAGGATGGCAGGGTGAGCAGTTCTTC.

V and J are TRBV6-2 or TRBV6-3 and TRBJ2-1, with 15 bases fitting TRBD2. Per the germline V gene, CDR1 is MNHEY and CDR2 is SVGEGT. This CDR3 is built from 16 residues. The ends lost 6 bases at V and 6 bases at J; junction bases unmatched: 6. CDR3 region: CASSQGLAGGGNEQFF. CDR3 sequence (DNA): TGTGCCAGCAGCCAGGGACTAGCGGGAGGAGGCAATGAGCAGTTCTTC.

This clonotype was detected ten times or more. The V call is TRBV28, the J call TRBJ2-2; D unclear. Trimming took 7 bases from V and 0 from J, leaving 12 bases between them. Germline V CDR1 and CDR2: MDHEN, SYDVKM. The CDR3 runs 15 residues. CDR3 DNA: TGTGCCAGCAACGGCAGGCTATCGAACACCGGGGAGCTGTTTTTT. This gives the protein CASNGRLSNTGELFF.

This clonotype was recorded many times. Here the CDR3 reads CASSPSTSGSPYEQYF. The CDR3 nucleotides are TGTGCCAGCTCACCGAGTACTAGCGGGAGCCCCTACGAGCAGTACTTC. The genes are TRBV18 and TRBJ2-7, with TRBD2 matching 11 bases. The CDR3 runs to 16 residues. CDR1 and CDR2 from the germline V gene are KGHSH and LQKENI. The J segment lost 2 bases and the V segment lost 3 bases, leaving 6 bases of the junction unmatched.

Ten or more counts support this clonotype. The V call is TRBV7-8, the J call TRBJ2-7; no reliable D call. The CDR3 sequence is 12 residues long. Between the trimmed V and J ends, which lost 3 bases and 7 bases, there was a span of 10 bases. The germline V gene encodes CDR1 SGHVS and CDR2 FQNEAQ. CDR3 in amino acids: CASSFDGREQYF. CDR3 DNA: TGTGCCAGCAGCTTCGACGGACGTGAGCAGTACTTC.

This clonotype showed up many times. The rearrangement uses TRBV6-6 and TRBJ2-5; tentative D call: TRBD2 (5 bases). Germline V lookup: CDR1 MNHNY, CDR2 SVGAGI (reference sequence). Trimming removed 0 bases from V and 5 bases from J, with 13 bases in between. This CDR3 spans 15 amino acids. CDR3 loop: CASSYSRWSGETQYF. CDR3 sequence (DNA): TGTGCCAGCAGTTACTCGAGGTGGTCGGGGGAGACCCAGTACTTC.

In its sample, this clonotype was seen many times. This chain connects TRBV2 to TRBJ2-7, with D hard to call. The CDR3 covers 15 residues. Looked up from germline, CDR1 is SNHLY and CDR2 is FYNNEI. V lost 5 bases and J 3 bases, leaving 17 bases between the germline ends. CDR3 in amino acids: CASSPGLPDGYEQYF. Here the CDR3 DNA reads TGTGCCAGCAGTCCTGGCCTCCCGGACGGCTACGAGCAGTACTTC.

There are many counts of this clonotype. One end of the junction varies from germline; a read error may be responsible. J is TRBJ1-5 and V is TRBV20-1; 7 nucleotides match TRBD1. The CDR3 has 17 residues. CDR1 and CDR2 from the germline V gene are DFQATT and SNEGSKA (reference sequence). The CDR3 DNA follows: TGCAGTGCTCGAGACGGACAGGCGAGCCCTACCAATCAGCCCCAGCATTTT. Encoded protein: CSARDGQASPTNQPQHF.

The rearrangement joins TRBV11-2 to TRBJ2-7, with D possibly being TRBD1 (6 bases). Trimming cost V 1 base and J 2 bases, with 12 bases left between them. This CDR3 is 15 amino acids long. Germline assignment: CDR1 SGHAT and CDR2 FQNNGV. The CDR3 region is CASSLVSGVTYEQYF. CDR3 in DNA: TGTGCCAGCAGCTTAGTATCAGGGGTCACCTACGAGCAGTACTTC.

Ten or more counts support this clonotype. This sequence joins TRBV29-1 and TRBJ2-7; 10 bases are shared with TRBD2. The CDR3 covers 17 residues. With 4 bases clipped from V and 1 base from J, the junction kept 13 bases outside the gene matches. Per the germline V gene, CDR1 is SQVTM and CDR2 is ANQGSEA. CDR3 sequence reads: CSVAPSLSSGSSYEQYF. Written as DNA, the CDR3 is TGCAGCGTTGCCCCTAGCCTTTCTAGCGGGAGTTCCTACGAGCAGTACTTC.

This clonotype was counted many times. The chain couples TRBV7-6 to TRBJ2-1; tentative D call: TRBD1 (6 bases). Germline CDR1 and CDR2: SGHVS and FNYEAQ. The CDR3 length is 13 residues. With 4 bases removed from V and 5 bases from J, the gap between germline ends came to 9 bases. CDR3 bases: TGTGCCAGCAGCTCCAGACAGGACAATGAGCAGTTCTTC. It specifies CASSSRQDNEQFF. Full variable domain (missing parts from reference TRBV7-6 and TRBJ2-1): GAGVSQSPRYKVTKRGQDVALRCDPISGHVSLYWYRQALGQGPEFLTYFNYEAQQDKSGLPNDRFSAERPEGSISTLTIQRTEQRDSAMYRCASSSRQDNEQFFGPGTRLTVL.

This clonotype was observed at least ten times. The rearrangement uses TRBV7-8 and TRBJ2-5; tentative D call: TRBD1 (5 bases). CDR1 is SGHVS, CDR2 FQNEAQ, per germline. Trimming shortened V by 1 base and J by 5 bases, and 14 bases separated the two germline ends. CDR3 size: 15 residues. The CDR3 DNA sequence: TGTGCCAGCAGCTTAGTAGTCAGGGCTCGGGAGACCCAGTACTTC. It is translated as CASSLVVRARETQYF. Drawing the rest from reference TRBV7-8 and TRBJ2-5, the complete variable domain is GAGVSQSPRYKVAKRGQDVALRCDPISGHVSLFWYQQALGQGPEFLTYFQNEAQLDKSGLPSDRFFAERPEGSVSTLKIQRTQQEDSAVYLCASSLVVRARETQYFGPGTRLLVL.

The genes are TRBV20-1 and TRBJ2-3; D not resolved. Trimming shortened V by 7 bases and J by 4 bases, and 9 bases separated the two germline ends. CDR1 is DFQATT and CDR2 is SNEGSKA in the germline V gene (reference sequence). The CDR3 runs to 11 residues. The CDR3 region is CSEGSPDTQYF. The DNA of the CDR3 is TGCAGTGAGGGCAGCCCAGATACGCAGTATTTT.

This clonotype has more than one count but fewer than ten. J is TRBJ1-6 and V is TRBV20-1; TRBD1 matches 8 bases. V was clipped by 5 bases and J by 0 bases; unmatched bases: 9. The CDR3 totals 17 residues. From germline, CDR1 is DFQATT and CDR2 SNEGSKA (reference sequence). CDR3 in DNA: TGCAGTGCTCCCGACAGGGGCCAGAGCTCCTATAATTCACCCCTCCACTTT. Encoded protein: CSAPDRGQSSYNSPLHF.

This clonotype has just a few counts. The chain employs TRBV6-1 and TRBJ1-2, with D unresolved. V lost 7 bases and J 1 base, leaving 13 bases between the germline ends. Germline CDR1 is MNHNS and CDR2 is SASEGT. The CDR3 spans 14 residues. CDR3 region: CASTPGSFNYGYTF. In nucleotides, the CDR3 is TGTGCCAGCACCCCCGGCAGCTTTAACTATGGCTACACCTTC.

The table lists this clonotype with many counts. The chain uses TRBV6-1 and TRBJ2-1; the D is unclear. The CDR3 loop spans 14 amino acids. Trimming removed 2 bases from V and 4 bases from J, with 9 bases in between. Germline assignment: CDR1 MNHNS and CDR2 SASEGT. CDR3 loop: CASSEPEIYNEQFF. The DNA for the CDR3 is TGTGCCAGCAGTGAACCAGAAATTTACAATGAGCAGTTCTTC.

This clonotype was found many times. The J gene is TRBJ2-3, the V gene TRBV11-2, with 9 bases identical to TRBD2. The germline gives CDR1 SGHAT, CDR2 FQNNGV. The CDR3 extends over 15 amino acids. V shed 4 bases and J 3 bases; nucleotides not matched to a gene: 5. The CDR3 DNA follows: TGTGCCAGCAGCTCAATAGCGGGAGCGACAGATACGCAGTATTTT. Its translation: CASSSIAGATDTQYF.

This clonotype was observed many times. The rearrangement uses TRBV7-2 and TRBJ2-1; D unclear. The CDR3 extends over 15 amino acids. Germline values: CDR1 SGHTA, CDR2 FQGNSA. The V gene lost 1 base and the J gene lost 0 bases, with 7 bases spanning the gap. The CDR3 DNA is TGTGCCAGCAGCTTAGGTGCCCGCTCCTACAATGAGCAGTTCTTC. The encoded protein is CASSLGARSYNEQFF.